This T cell receptor (delta chain) was retrieved from a study of gamma-delta chains in newborns, infants, children (dated by TCRdb to about 2019). Concerning the study at large: According to the study title, microbial exposure causes polyclonal expansion of innate gammadelta T cells right after birth. How innate gammadelta T cell populations in human newborns were shaped by microbial exposure immediately after birth was investigated in the study.

The reads were generated on an Illumina MiSeq. TCRdb recomputed clones from the public reads with CATT; identical DNA rows were then combined. The table for this sample lists more than 9,000 delta-chain clones; around 8.3% of them were counted only once. In total, the top ten clones hold around 10% of the sample. Remarks on this clone: Which antigen it targets is not known. No much larger clone exists at a distance of one base, and base qualities are not known.

V ends up 2 bases short and J 3 bases short, with an unmatched junction base count of 18. The germline V gene encodes CDR1 TSWWSYY and CDR2 QGS. Taken from cysteine to phenylalanine, the CDR3 has 21 residues. Of all the DNA, just the CDR3 is kept, 63 bases in frame from base 1. The sequence was obtained from a child who was a newborn, infant or young child, either healthy, febrile or measles-vaccinated (not recorded which). The specimen was blood. Here the chain combines TRDV1 and TRDJ1; 13 of the junction bases match TRDD3. The nucleotides are TGTGCTCTTGGGGAAATTCTTACCGGTACTGGGGGATACGTCGGAGCCGATAAACTCATCTTT. This sequence encodes CALGEILTGTGGYVGADKLIF.